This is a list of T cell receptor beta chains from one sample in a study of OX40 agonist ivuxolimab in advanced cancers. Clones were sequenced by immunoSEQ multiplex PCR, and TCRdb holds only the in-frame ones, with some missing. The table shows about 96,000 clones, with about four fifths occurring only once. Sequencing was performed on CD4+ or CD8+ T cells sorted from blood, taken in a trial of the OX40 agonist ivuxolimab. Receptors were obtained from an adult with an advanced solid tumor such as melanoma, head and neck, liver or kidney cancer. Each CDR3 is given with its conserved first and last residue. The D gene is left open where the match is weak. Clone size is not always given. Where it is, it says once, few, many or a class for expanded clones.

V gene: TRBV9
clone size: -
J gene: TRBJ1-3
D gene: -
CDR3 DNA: TGTGCCAGCAGCGTAGGGCACCAAGGAAACACCATATATTTT
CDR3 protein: CASSVGHQGNTIYF

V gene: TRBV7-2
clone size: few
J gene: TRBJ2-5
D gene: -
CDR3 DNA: TGTGCCAGCAGCTTAGGCCAGGAGACCCAGTACTTC
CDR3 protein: CASSLGQETQYF

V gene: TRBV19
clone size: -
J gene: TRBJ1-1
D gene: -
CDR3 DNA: TGTGCCAGTAGTAGGACAGAGCGGAACACTGAAGCTTTCTTT
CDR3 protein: CASSRTERNTEAFF

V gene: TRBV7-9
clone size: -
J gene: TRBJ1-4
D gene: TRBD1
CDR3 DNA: TGTGCCAGCAGCCCCCCGGGGGGGACAGGTGAACCGACCGAAAAACTGTTTTTT
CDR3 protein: CASSPPGGTGEPTEKLFF

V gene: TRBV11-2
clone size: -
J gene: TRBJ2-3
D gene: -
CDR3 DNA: TGTGCCAGCAGCTTAAGGGAGGCGGGGATAGATACGCAGTATTTT
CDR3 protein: CASSLREAGIDTQYF

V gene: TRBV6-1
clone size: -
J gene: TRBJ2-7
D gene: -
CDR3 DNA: TGTGCCAGCAGCTACGTCCAGGGATTCGAGCAGTACTTC
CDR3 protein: CASSYVQGFEQYF

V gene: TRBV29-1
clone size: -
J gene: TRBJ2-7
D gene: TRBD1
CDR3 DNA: TGCAGCGCCTTGACAGGGCCCTACGAGCAGTACTTC
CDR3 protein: CSALTGPYEQYF

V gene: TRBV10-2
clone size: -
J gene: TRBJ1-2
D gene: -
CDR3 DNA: TGCGCCAGCAGTCTCTCGGACAGAATCTATGGCTACACCTTC
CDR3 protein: CASSLSDRIYGYTF

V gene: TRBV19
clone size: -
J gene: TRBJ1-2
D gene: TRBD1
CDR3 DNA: TGTGCCAGTAGTATAGGACAGGGCGGCTATGGCTACACCTTC
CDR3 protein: CASSIGQGGYGYTF

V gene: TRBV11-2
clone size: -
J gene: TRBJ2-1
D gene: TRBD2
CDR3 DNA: TGTGCCAGCAGCCCACCACCTAGCGGGGCCTACAATGAGCAGTTCTTC
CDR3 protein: CASSPPPSGAYNEQFF

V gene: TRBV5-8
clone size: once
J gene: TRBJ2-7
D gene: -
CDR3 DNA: TGTGCCAGCAGCACAGGGACGACAAAGAGCGAGCAGTACTTC
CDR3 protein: CASSTGTTKSEQYF

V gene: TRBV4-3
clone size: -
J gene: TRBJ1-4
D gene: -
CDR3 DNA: TGCGCCAGCAGCCACCCCAGACGGGGCGGCGGACCTGCAACTAATGAAAAACTGTTTTTT
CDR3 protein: CASSHPRRGGGPATNEKLFF

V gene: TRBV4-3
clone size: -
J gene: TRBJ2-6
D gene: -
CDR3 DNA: TGCGCCAGCAGCCAAGATGGGGATAAAGGCTCTGGGGCCAACGTCCTGACTTTC
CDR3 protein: CASSQDGDKGSGANVLTF

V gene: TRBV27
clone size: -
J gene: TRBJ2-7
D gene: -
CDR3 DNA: TGTGCCAGCAGTTTATCGGCTCAGGAGGGGAGCGAGCAGTACTTC
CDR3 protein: CASSLSAQEGSEQYF

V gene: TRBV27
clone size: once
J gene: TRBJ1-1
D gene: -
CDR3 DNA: TGTGCCAGCAGTTTAACCCTACAGGAGTGGAACACTGAAGCTTTCTTT
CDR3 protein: CASSLTLQEWNTEAFF

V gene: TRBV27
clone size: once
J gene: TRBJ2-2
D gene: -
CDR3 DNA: TGTGCCAGCAGTTTTCTACAGAACACCGGGGAGCTGTTTTTT
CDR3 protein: CASSFLQNTGELFF

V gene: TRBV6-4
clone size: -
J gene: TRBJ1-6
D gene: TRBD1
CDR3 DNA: TGTGCCAGCAGTGACGGACAGGGGAATTCACCCCTCCACTTT
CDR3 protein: CASSDGQGNSPLHF